Listed here is a single T cell receptor (beta chain). This entry belongs to a study of blood T cell repertoires in COVID-19. Overall study: Sources were T cells, B-cell-depleted T cells, or PBMCs; the material itself was cDNA or gDNA.

After removal of 7 bases from V and 5 bases from J, the junction contained 6 bases not matched to a gene. This CDR3 comprises 13 residues. Germline loops: CDR1 MDHEN, CDR2 SYDVKM. Data came from immunoSEQ multiplex PCR; TCRdb stores just in-frame clones and leaves some out. The sample carries 150,000 to 200,000 clones, roughly 82% recorded once. Sequencing used peripheral blood. The sequence came from an older woman with COVID-19, enrolled during active disease. The J gene is TRBJ1-1, the V gene TRBV28; 8 nucleotides line up with TRBD1. The CDR3 coding sequence is TGTGCCAGCACCTCTGACAGGGGAACTGAAGCTTTCTTT. Translating it yields CASTSDRGTEAFF.